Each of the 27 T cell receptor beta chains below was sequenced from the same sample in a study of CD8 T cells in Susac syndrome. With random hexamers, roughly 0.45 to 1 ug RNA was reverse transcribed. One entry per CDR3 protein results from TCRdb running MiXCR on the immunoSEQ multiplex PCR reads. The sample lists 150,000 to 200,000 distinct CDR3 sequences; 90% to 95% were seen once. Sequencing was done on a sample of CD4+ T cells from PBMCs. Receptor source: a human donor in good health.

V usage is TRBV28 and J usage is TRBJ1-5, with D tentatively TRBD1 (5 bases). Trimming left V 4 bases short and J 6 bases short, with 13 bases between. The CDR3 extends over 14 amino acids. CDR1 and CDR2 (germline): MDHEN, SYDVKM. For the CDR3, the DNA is TGTGCCAGCAGTTCTGGGACCGGTAGTCAGCCCCAGCATTTT. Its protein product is CASSSGTGSQPQHF.

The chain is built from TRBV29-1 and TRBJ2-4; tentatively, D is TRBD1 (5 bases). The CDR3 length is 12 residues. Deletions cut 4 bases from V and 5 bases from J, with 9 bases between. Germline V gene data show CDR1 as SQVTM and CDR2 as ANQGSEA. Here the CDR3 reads CSVVRGENIQYF. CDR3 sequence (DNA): TGCAGCGTTGTAAGGGGCGAAAACATTCAGTACTTC. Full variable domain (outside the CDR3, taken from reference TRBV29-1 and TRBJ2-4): SAVISQKPSRDICQRGTSLTIQCQVDSQVTMMFWYRQQPGQSLTLIATANQGSEATYESGFVIDKFPISRPNLTFSTLTVSNMSPEDSSIYLCSVVRGENIQYFGAGTRLSVL.

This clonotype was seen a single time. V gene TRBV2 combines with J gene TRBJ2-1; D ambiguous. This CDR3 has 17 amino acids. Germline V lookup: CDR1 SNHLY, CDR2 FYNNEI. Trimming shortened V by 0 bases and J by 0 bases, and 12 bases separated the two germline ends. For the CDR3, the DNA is TGTGCCAGCAGTGAAGCAGGGCAGACGAGCTCCTACAATGAGCAGTTCTTC. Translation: CASSEAGQTSSYNEQFF.

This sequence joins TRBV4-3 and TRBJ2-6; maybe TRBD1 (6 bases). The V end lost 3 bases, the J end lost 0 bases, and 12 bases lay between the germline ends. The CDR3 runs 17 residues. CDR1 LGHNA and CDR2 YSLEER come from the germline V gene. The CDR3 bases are TGCGCCAGCAGCCAGGACAGACTTATCTCTGGGGCCAACGTCCTGACTTTC. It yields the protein CASSQDRLISGANVLTF.

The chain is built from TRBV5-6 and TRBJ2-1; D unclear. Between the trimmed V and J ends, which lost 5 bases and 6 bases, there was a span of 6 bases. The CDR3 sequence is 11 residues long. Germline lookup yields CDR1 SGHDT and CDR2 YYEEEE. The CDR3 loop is CASRDGNEQFF. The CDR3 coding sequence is TGTGCCAGCAGGGACGGCAATGAGCAGTTCTTC.

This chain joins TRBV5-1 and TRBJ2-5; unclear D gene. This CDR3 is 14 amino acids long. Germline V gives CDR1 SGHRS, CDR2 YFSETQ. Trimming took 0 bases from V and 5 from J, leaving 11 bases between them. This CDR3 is CASSLGLLEETQYF. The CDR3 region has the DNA TGCGCCAGCAGCTTGGGACTCCTGGAGGAGACCCAGTACTTC.

The CDR3: CASSPRHTGELFF. The DNA for the CDR3 is TGTGCCAGCAGTCCGCGCCACACCGGGGAGCTGTTTTTT. The rearrangement joins TRBV12-3 or TRBV12-4 to TRBJ2-2; D gene ambiguous. V lost 5 bases, J lost 3 bases, and 7 bases lay in between. The CDR3 spans 13 residues.

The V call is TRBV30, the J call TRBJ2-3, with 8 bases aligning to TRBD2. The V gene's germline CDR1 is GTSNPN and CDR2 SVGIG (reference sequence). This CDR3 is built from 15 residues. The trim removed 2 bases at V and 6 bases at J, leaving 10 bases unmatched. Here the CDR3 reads CAWSPFRGGPDTQYF. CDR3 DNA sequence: TGTGCCTGGAGTCCCTTTCGGGGGGGCCCCGATACGCAGTATTTT.

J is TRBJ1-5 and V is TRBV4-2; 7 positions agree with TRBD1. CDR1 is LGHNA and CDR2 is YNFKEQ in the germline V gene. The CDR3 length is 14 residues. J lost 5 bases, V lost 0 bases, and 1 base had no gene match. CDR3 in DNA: TGTGCCAGCAGCCAAGATGGACAGGATCAGCCCCAGCATTTT. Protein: CASSQDGQDQPQHF.

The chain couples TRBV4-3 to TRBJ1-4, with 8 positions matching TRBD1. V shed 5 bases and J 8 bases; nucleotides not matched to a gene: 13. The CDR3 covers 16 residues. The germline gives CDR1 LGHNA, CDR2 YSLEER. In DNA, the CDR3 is TGCGCCAGCAGCGCTACAGGGGGTACCACGGGAGAAAAACTGTTTTTT. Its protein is CASSATGGTTGEKLFF.

The CDR3 bases are TGTGCCAGCTCAACCCGACTAGCGGACCAGTACTTC. Protein sequence: CASSTRLADQYF. This chain uses TRBV18 with TRBJ2-7; 9 bases fit TRBD2. CDR3 length: 12 residues. CDR1 KGHSH and CDR2 LQKENI come from the germline V gene. With V trimmed by 5 bases and J by 10 bases, 6 bases remained unmatched.

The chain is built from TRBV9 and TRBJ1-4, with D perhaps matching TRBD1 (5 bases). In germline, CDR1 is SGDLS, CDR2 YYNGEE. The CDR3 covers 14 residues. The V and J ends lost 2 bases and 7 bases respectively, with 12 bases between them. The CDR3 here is CASSVGTGGEKLFF. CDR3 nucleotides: TGTGCCAGCAGCGTCGGGACGGGAGGTGAAAAACTGTTTTTT. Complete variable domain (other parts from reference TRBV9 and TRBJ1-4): DSGVTQTPKHLITATGQRVTLRCSPRSGDLSVYWYQQSLDQGLQFLIQYYNGEERAKGNILERFSAQQFPDLHSELNLSSLELGDSALYFCASSVGTGGEKLFFGSGTQLSVL.

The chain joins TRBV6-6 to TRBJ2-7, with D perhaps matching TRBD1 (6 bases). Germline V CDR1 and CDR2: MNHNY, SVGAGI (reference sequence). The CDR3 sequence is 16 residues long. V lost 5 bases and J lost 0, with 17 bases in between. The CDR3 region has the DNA TGTGCCAGCAGTCTCCCCCTCCGGGACACCTCCTACGAGCAGTACTTC. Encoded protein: CASSLPLRDTSYEQYF.

The CDR3 nucleotides are TGTGCCACCAGTGACCCCGGGACAGGGGGAGAGACCCAGTACTTC. Encoded protein: CATSDPGTGGETQYF. The genes are TRBV24-1 and TRBJ2-5; 11 bases align to TRBD1. The ends lost 4 bases at V and 4 bases at J; junction bases unmatched: 4. CDR1 and CDR2 from the germline V gene are KGHDR and SFDVKD. CDR3 length equals 15 residues.

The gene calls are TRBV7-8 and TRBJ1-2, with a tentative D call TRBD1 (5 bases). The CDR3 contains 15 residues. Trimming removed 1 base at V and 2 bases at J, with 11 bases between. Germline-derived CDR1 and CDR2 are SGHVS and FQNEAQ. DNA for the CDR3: TGTGCCAGCAGCTTAGTTGGGGGTACCAACTATGGCTACACCTTC. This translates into CASSLVGGTNYGYTF.

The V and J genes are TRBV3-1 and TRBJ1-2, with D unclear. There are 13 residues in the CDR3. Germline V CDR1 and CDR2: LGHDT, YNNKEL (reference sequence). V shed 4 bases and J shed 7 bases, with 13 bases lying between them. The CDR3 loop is CASSRSPLGGYTF. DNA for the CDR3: TGTGCCAGCAGCCGCTCCCCGCTGGGTGGCTACACCTTC.

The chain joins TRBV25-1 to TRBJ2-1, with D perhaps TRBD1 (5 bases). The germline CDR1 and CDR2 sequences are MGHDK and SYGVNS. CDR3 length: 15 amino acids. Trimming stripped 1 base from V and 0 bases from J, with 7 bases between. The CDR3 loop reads CASSESRGSYNEQFF. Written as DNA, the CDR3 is TGTGCCAGCAGTGAATCTAGGGGCTCCTACAATGAGCAGTTCTTC.

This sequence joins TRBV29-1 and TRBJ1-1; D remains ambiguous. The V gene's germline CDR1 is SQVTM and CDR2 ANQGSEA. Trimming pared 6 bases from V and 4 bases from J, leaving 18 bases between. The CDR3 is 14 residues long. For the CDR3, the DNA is TGCAGCGTCCGACGGGTGGATGGGTCCACTGAAGCTTTCTTT. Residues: CSVRRVDGSTEAFF.

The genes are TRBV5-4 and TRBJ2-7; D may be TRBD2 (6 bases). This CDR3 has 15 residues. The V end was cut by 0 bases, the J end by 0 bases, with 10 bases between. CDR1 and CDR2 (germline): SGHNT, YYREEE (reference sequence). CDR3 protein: CASSLGGESSYEQYF. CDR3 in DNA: TGTGCCAGCAGCTTGGGCGGGGAAAGCTCCTACGAGCAGTACTTC.

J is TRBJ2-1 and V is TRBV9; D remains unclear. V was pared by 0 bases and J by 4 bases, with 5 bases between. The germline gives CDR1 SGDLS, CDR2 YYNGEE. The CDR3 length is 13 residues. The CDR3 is CASSVAFYNEQFF. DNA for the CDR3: TGTGCCAGCAGCGTAGCGTTTTACAATGAGCAGTTCTTC.

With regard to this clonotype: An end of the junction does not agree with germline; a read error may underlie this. In DNA form, the CDR3 reads TGTGCCAGCAGCCTCTTGTCCGGGTACCAGGAGACCCAGTACTTC. Its translation is CASSLLSGYQETQYF. The chain joins TRBV28 to TRBJ2-5; D remains unclear. The CDR3 length is 15 residues. CDR1 and CDR2 (germline): MDHEN, SYDVKM. Full variable domain (missing parts from reference TRBV28 and TRBJ2-5): DVKVTQSSRYLVKRTGEKVFLECVQDMDHENMFWYRQDPGLGLRLIYFSYDVKMKEKGDIPEGYSVSREKKERFSLILESASTNQTSMYLCASSLLSGYQETQYFGPGTRLLVL.

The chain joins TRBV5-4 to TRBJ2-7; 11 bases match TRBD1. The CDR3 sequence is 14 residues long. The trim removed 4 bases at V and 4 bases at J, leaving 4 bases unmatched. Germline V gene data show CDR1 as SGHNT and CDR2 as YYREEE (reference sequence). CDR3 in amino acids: CASSPDRGPYEQYF. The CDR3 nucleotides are TGTGCCAGCAGCCCGGACAGGGGGCCTTACGAGCAGTACTTC.

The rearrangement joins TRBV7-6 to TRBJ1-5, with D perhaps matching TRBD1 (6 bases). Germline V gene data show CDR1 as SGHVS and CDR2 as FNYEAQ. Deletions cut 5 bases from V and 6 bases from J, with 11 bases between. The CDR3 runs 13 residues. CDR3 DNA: TGTGCCAGCAGCCAAGAGGGGGGTCAGCCCCAGCATTTT. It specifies CASSQEGGQPQHF.

The CDR3 bases are TGCAGTGCGCGTGGGTCACCCGGATACTATGGCTACACCTTC. This encodes CSARGSPGYYGYTF. The chain links TRBV20-1 to TRBJ1-2; D not certain. Per the germline V gene, CDR1 is DFQATT and CDR2 is SNEGSKA (reference sequence). This CDR3 spans 14 amino acids. Trimming cost V 6 bases and J 3 bases, with 17 bases left between them.

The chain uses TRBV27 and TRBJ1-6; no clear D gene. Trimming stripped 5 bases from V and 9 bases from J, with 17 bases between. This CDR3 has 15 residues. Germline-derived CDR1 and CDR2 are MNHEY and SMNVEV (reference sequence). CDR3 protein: CASSNRAITASPLHF. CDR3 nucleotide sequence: TGTGCCAGCAGTAACCGGGCCATAACAGCTTCACCCCTCCACTTT.

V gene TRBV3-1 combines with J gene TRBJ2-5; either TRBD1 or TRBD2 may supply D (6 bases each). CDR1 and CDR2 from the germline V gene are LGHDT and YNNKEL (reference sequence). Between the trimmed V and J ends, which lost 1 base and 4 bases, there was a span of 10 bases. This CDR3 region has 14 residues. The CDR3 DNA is TGTGCCAGCAGCCAAGCCGGGGGCGGAGAGACCCAGTACTTC. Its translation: CASSQAGGGETQYF.

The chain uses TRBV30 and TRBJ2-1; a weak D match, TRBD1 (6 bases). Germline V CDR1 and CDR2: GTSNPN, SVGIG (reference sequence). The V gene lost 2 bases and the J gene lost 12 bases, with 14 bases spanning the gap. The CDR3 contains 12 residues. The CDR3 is CAWSIGGFSQFF. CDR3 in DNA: TGTGCCTGGAGTATAGGGGGTTTTTCGCAGTTCTTC.